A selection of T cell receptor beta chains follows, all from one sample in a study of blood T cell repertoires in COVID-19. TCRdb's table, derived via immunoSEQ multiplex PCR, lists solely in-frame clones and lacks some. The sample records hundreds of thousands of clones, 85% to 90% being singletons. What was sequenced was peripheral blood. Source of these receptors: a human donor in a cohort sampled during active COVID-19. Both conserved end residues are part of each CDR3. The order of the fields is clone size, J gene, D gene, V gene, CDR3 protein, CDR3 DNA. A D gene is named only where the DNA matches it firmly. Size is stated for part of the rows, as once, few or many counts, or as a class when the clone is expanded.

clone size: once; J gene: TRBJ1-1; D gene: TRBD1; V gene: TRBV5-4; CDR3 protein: CASTHRDRNTEAFF; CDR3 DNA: TGTGCCAGCACCCACCGGGACAGGAACACTGAAGCTTTCTTT
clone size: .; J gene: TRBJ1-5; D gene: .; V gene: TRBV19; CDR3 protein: CASSHRAYNQPQHF; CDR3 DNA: TGTGCCAGTAGTCACAGGGCCTACAATCAGCCCCAGCATTTT
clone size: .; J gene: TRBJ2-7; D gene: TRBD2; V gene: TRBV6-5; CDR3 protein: CASSYYSGVYEQYF; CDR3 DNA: TGTGCCAGCAGTTATTATAGCGGGGTCTACGAGCAGTACTTC
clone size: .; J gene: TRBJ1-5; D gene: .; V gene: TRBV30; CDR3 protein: CAWSFGEGQPQHF; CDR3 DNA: TGTGCCTGGAGTTTCGGGGAGGGCCAGCCCCAGCATTTT
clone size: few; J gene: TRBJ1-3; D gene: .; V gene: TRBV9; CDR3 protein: CASSVGSRARSGNTIYF; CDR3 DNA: TGTGCCAGCAGCGTAGGTAGCAGGGCTCGCTCTGGAAACACCATATATTTT
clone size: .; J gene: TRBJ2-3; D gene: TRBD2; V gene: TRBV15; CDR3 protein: CATSREISGSGDTQYF; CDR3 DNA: TGTGCCACCAGCAGGGAGATAAGCGGGAGTGGAGATACGCAGTATTTT
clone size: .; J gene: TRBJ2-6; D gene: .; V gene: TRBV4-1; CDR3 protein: CASSQSGTRMITGANVLTF; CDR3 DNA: TGCGCCAGCAGCCAATCCGGGACACGGATGATAACTGGGGCCAACGTCCTGACTTTC
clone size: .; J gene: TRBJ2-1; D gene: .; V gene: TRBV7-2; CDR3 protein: CASSLASFDEQFF; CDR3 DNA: TGTGCCAGCAGCTTAGCTTCTTTCGATGAGCAGTTCTTC
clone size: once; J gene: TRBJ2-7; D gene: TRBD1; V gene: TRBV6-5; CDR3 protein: CASSTGTGRFEQYF; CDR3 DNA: TGTGCCAGCAGCACCGGGACAGGGCGTTTTGAGCAGTACTTC
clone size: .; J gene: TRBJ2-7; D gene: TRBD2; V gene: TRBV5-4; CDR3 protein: CASSAGTSGSIYEQYF; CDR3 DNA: TGTGCCAGCAGCGCGGGGACTAGCGGGAGCATCTACGAGCAGTACTTC
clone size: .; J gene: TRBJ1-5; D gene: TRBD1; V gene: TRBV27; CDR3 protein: CASTPQGISGQPQHF; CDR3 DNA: TGTGCCAGCACCCCACAGGGGATAAGCGGTCAGCCCCAGCATTTT
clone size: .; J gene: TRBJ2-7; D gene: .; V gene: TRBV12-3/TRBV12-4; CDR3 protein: CASSSFFGGEQYF; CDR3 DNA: TGTGCCAGCAGTAGTTTCTTCGGGGGCGAGCAGTACTTC
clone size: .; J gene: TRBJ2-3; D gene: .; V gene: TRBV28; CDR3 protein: CATSGTLHGDTQYF; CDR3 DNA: TGTGCCACCTCCGGGACATTACATGGGGATACGCAGTATTTT
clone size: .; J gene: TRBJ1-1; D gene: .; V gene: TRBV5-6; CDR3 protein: CASSFTRGEAFF; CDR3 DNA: TGTGCCAGCAGCTTTACACGGGGTGAAGCTTTCTTT
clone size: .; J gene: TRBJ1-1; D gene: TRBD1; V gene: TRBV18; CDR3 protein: CATTTGMNTEAFF; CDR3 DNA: TGTGCCACCACGACAGGGATGAACACTGAAGCTTTCTTT
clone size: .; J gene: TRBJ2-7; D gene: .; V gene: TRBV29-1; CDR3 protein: CSVELGESYEQYF; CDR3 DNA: TGCAGCGTTGAGCTAGGGGAATCCTACGAGCAGTACTTC
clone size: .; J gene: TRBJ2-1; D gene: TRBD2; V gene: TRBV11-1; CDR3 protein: CASSSGTSGRRNEQFF; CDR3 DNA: TGTGCCAGCAGCTCAGGGACTAGCGGGAGGCGCAATGAGCAGTTCTTC
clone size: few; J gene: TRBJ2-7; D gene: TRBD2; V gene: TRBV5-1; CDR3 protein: CASSLKTSGSYEQYF; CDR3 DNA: TGCGCCAGCAGCTTAAAAACTAGCGGGAGTTACGAGCAGTACTTC
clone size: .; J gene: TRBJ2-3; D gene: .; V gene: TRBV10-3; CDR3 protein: CAIRVGGAGTDTQYF; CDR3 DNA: TGTGCCATCAGAGTCGGAGGCGCCGGGACAGATACGCAGTATTTT
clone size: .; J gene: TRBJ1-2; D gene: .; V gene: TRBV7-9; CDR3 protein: CASSLGPQGGYTF; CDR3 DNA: TGTGCCAGCAGCTTAGGCCCTCAGGGAGGCTACACCTTC
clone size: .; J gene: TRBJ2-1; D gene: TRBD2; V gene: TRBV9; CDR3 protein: CASSPRTSGDNEQFF; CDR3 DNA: TGTGCCAGCAGCCCCCGGACTAGCGGAGACAATGAGCAGTTCTTC
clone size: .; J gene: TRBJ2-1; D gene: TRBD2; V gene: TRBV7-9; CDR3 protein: CASSDTSANEQFF; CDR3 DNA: TGTGCCAGCAGCGACACTAGCGCCAATGAGCAGTTCTTC
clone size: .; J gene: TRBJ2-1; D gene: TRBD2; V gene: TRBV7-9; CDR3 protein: CASSLSSSGRAEFF; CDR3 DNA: TGTGCCAGCAGCTTAAGCTCTAGCGGGAGAGCGGAGTTCTTC
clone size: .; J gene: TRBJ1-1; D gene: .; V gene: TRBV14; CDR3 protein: CASSQGANTEAFF; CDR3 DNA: TGTGCCAGCAGCCAAGGAGCGAACACTGAAGCTTTCTTT
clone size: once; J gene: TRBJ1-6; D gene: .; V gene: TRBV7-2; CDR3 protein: CASSLSGLTRLNSPLHF; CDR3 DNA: TGTGCCAGCAGCTTGTCCGGTCTTACCAGACTCAATTCACCCCTCCACTTT
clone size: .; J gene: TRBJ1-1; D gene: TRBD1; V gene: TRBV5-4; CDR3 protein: CASSFTGGNTEAFF; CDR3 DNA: TGTGCCAGCAGCTTTACAGGGGGAAACACTGAAGCTTTCTTT
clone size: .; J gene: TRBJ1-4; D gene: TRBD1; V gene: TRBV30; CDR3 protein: CAWNRGPSKLFF; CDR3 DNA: TGTGCCTGGAACAGGGGGCCTTCAAAACTGTTTTTT
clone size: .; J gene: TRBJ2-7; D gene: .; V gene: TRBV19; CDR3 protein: CASSMGGNSYEQYF; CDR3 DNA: TGTGCCAGTAGTATGGGGGGAAACTCCTACGAGCAGTACTTC
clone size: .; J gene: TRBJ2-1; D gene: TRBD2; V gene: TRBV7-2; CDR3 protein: CASSPWGGGYNEQFF; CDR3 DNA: TGTGCCAGCAGCCCCTGGGGCGGGGGGTACAATGAGCAGTTCTTC
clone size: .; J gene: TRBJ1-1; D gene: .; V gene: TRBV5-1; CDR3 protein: CASSLFGGGTEAFF; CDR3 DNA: TGCGCCAGCAGCTTGTTCGGGGGTGGGACTGAAGCTTTCTTT
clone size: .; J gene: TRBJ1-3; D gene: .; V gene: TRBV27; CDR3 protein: CASSLGSLPSGNTIYF; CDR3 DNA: TGTGCCAGCAGTTTAGGGAGCTTACCCTCTGGAAACACCATATATTTT
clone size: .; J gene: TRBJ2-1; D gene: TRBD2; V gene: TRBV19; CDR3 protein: CASSPTSASSYNEQFF; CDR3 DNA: TGTGCCAGTAGCCCTACTAGCGCAAGCTCCTACAATGAGCAGTTCTTC
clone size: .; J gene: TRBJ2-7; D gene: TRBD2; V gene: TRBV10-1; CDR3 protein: CANQTPPVGLNYEQYF; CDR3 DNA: TGCGCCAACCAAACCCCCCCGGTGGGACTAAACTACGAGCAGTACTTC
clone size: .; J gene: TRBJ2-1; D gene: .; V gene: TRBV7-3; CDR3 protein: CASSLTSGTGYNEQFF; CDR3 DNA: TGTGCCAGCAGCTTAACCAGTGGGACTGGCTACAATGAGCAGTTCTTC
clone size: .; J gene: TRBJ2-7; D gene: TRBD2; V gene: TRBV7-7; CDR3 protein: CASSYSSSGREYF; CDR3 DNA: TGTGCTAGCAGTTATAGTTCATCAGGGAGGGAGTACTTC
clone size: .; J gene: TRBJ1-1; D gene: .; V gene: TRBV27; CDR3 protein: CASTRGGRTEAFF; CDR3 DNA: TGTGCCAGCACGCGGGGGGGGAGGACTGAAGCTTTCTTT
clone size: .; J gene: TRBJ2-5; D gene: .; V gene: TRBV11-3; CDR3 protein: CASSRGWEQETQYF; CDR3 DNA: TGTGCCAGCAGCCGGGGGTGGGAACAAGAGACCCAGTACTTC
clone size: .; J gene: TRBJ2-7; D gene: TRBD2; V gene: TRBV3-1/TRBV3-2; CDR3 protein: CASSTISGRPYEQYF; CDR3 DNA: TGTGCCAGCAGCACAATTAGCGGGAGGCCCTACGAGCAGTACTTC
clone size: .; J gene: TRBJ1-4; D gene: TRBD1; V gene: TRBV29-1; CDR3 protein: CSAIGQGSEKLFF; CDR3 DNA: TGCAGCGCAATAGGACAGGGCAGCGAAAAACTGTTTTTT
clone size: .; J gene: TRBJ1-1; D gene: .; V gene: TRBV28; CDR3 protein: CASRNHYLPTEAFF; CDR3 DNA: TGTGCCAGCCGTAATCACTACCTACCCACTGAAGCTTTCTTT
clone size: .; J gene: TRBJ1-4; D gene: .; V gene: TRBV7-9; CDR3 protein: CASSLRLGQNEKLFF; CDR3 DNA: TGTGCCAGCAGCTTACGCCTTGGTCAGAATGAAAAACTGTTTTTT
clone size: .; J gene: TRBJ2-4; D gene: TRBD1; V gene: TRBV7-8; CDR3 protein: CASSTGQLKNIQYF; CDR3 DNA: TGTGCCAGCAGTACGGGACAGCTAAAAAACATTCAGTACTTC
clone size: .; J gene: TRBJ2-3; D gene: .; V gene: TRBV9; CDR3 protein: CASSPRTVGTDTQYF; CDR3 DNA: TGTGCCAGCAGCCCCCGGACAGTAGGCACAGATACGCAGTATTTT
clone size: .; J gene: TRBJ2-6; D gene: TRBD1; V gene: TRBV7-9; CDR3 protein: CASSARQGNAGANVLTF; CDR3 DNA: TGTGCCAGCAGCGCTAGACAGGGAAACGCTGGGGCCAACGTCCTGACTTTC
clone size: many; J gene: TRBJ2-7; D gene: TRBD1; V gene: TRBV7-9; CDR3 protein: CASSTTGGPHEQYF; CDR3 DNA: TGTGCCAGCAGCACTACAGGGGGCCCACACGAGCAGTACTTC
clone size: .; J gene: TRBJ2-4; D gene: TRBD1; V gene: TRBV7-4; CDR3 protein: CASSLATGQGALKRIAKNIQYF; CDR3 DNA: TGTGCCAGCAGCTTAGCCACGGGACAGGGGGCCTTGAAACGCATAGCCAAAAACATTCAGTACTTC
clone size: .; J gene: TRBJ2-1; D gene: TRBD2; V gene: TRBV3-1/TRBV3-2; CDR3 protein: CASSPAGNEQFF; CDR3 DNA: TGTGCCAGCAGCCCAGCGGGAAATGAGCAGTTCTTC
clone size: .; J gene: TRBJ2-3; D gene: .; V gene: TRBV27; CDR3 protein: CASSPPKGTQYF; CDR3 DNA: TGTGCCAGCAGTCCGCCGAAGGGGACGCAGTATTTT
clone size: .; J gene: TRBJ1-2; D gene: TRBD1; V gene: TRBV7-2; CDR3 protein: CASSPTRGQGFGYTF; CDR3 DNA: TGTGCCAGCAGCCCCACCCGGGGACAGGGGTTTGGCTACACCTTC
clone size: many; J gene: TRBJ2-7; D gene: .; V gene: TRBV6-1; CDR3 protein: CASSEEIRSYEQYF; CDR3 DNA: TGTGCCAGCAGTGAGGAGATTAGGTCCTACGAGCAGTACTTC
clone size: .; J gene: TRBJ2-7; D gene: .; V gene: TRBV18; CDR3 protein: CASSRGGSSSYEQYF; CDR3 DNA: TGTGCCAGCTCCCGAGGGGGTTCGAGCTCCTACGAGCAGTACTTC
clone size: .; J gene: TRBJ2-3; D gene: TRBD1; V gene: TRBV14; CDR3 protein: CASSQYRGRLDTQYF; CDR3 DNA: TGTGCCAGCAGCCAATACAGGGGGAGGTTGGATACGCAGTATTTT
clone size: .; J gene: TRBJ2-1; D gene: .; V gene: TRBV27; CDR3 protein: CASSSRDTLYNEQFF; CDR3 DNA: TGTGCCAGCAGTTCGAGGGACACCCTTTACAATGAGCAGTTCTTC
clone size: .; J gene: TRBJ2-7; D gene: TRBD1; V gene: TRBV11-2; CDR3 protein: CASSLVGQGTYEQYF; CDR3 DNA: TGTGCCAGCAGCTTAGTAGGACAGGGGACCTACGAGCAGTACTTC
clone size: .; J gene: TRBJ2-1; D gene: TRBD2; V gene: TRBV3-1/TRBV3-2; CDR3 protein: CASSQGWASGRIEQFF; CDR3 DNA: TGTGCCAGCAGCCAAGGGTGGGCTAGCGGGAGGATTGAGCAGTTCTTC
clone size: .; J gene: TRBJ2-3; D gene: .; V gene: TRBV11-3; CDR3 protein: CASSLGVGTQKDTQYF; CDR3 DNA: TGTGCCAGCAGCTTGGGGGTCGGGACACAGAAAGATACGCAGTATTTT
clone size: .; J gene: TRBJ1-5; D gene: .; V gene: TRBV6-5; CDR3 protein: CASSGTGNQPQHF; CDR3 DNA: TGTGCCAGCAGCGGTACAGGCAATCAGCCCCAGCATTTT
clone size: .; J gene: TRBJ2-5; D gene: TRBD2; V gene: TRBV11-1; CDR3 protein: CASSLGGRGETQYF; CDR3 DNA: TGTGCCAGCAGCTTAGGCGGGAGGGGGGAGACCCAGTACTTC
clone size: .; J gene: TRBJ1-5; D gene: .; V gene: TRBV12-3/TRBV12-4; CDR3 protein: CASSLAGNQPQHF; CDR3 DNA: TGTGCCAGCAGTTTAGCCGGCAATCAGCCCCAGCATTTT
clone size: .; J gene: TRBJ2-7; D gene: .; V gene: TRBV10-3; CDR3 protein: CAISDHSPYEQYF; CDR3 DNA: TGTGCCATCAGTGATCACAGCCCCTACGAGCAGTACTTC